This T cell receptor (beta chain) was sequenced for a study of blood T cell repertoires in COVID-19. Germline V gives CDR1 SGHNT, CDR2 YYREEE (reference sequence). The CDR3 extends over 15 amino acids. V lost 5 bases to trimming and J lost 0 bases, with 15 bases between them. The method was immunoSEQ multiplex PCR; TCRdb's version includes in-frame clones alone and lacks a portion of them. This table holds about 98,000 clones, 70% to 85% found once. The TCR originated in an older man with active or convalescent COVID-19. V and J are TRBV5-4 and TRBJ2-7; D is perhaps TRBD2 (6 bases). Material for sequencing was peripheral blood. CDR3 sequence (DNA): TGTGCCAGCAGGGTGGACTACCAGAGCTCCTACGAGCAGTACTTC. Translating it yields CASRVDYQSSYEQYF.